One and the same sample provided the 10 T cell receptor beta chains below, sequenced in a study of T-cell memory formation after mild COVID-19. TCRdb reanalysed the 5' RACE reads using MiXCR and keeps one entry per CDR3 protein. The sample yields about 170,000 distinct CDR3 sequences, roughly 13% seen once. The sample was PBMCs or a T cell subset sorted from them (not recorded which). The receptors here all came from a man younger than 35 who had mild COVID-19 (a few samples of this study predate the infection). Cell type and time point are not known.

This clonotype was seen many times. The gene calls are TRBV12-3 or TRBV12-4 and TRBJ2-5; D gene ambiguous. The V end was cut by 3 bases, the J end by 5 bases, with 4 bases between. CDR3 length: 11 amino acids. The CDR3 loop reads CASSFYETQYF. In DNA form, the CDR3 reads TGTGCCAGCAGTTTCTACGAGACCCAGTACTTC.

There are a few counts of this clonotype. The CDR3 DNA reads as TGTGCCAGCAGTATTTCGACTCCCGGGGGGTTTGGGGCCAACGTCCTGACTTTC. Encoded protein: CASSISTPGGFGANVLTF. J is TRBJ2-6 and V is TRBV13; 7 positions match TRBD2. This CDR3 is built from 18 residues. Germline CDR1 is PRHDT and CDR2 is FYEKMQ (reference sequence). V was pared by 6 bases and J by 3 bases, with 14 bases of the junction left unmatched.

A few counts support this clonotype. This chain uses TRBV7-2 with TRBJ2-7; tentatively, D is TRBD2 (6 bases). In germline, CDR1 is SGHTA, CDR2 FQGNSA. This CDR3 contains 15 residues. Trimming took 6 bases from V and 0 from J, leaving 15 bases between them. The CDR3 spells CASSSGLLGSYEQYV. For the CDR3, the DNA is TGTGCCAGCAGTTCGGGACTTCTCGGCTCCTACGAGCAGTACGTC.

The rearrangement joins TRBV7-2 to TRBJ2-4, with D tentatively TRBD1 (5 bases). The CDR3 is 13 residues long. Germline V lookup: CDR1 SGHTA, CDR2 FQGNSA. Between the trimmed V and J ends, which lost 2 bases and 8 bases, there was a span of 10 bases. CDR3 residues: CASSLNQGDIQYF. The CDR3, as DNA: TGTGCCAGCAGCTTAAATCAGGGTGACATTCAGTACTTC.

This clonotype came up a few times. The chain carries TRBV20-1 and TRBJ2-7; TRBD2 agrees at 8 bases. CDR3 length equals 13 residues. V trimming: 6 bases; J trimming: 1 base; junction bases outside the gene matches: 5. Germline V gene data show CDR1 as DFQATT and CDR2 as SNEGSKA (reference sequence). The CDR3 DNA reads as TGCAGTGCGAAACTAGCGGCGTCCTACGAGCAGTACTTC. This sequence encodes CSAKLAASYEQYF.

The chain carries TRBV10-3 and TRBJ1-1; a weak D match, TRBD1 (5 bases). V was clipped by 0 bases and J by 3 bases, with 17 bases between them. Germline assignment: CDR1 ENHRY and CDR2 SYGVKD. CDR3 length: 17 amino acids. This CDR3 reads CAISESRSTVGYTEAFF. The CDR3, as DNA: TGTGCCATCAGTGAGTCCCGATCGACAGTCGGATACACTGAAGCTTTCTTT.

This clonotype was seen a few times. The V gene is TRBV3-1, the J gene TRBJ2-5; TRBD2 might be the D (6 bases). V was shortened by 0 bases and J by 6 bases, with 8 bases between the two germline ends. The CDR3 length is 13 residues. Germline CDR1 and CDR2: LGHDT and YNNKEL (reference sequence). Here the CDR3 reads CASSQDAGKTQYF. The DNA for the CDR3 is TGTGCCAGCAGCCAAGATGCGGGGAAGACCCAGTACTTC.

In its sample, this clonotype was seen a few times. The chain has TRBV5-1 and TRBJ1-6; D is possibly TRBD1 (5 bases). The V gene lost 0 bases and the J gene lost 6 bases, with 13 bases spanning the gap. Germline V gene sequence: CDR1 SGHRS, CDR2 YFSETQ. The CDR3 runs to 16 residues. The DNA of the CDR3 is TGCGCCAGCAGCTTGGGGCCGAGACAGCCTAATTCACCCCTCCACTTT. Encoded protein: CASSLGPRQPNSPLHF.

The rearrangement links TRBV19 to TRBJ2-2; weak D call: TRBD1 (5 bases). Germline V lookup: CDR1 LNHDA, CDR2 SQIVND (reference sequence). This CDR3 has 16 amino acids. V shed 2 bases and J shed 6 bases, with 16 bases lying between them. This chain's CDR3 is CASSILGRVIAGELFF. The CDR3, as DNA: TGTGCCAGTAGTATACTGGGCAGGGTGATCGCCGGGGAGCTGTTTTTT.

The sample holds a few counts of this clonotype. This chain links TRBV28 with TRBJ2-7, with 8 nucleotides matching TRBD1. The J segment lost 4 bases and the V segment lost 5 bases, leaving 7 bases of the junction unmatched. The CDR3 spans 14 residues. The germline V gene encodes CDR1 MDHEN and CDR2 SYDVKM. The CDR3 protein is CASSPGQGGYEQYV. CDR3 sequence (DNA): TGTGCCAGCAGTCCCGGACAGGGAGGATACGAGCAGTACGTC.